Listed here are 30 T cell receptor beta chains from one sample, sequenced in a study of Graves' ophthalmopathy and Graves' hyperthyroidism. CDR3 regions of TCR beta were amplified from RNA transcripts. HTBI-primed RT-PCR formed the first round, and a multiplex PCR formed the second. TCRdb fed the multiplex PCR reads into MiXCR, producing one record per CDR3 protein. This table has more than 300,000 distinct CDR3 sequences, roughly a sixth appearing once. Sequencing was performed on peripheral blood. These receptor sequences come from an adult woman with stable Graves' hyperthyroidism.

In this sample, this clonotype turned up many times. The genes are TRBV20-1 and TRBJ2-2, with D uncertain. V lost 0 bases, J lost 1 base, and 6 bases lay in between. CDR1 is DFQATT, CDR2 SNEGSKA, per germline (reference sequence). The CDR3 totals 14 residues. CDR3 bases: TGCAGTGCTAGAGATGTAGAGAACACCGGGGAGCTGTTTTTT. Translation: CSARDVENTGELFF.

J is TRBJ2-7 and V is TRBV6-5; perhaps TRBD1 as D (6 bases). CDR1 and CDR2 from the germline V gene are MNHEY and SVGAGI. V gave up 4 bases and J gave up 4 bases, with 23 bases separating them. The CDR3 runs 17 residues. For the CDR3, the DNA is TGTGCCAGCAGTTTAAGTGGGAAGGGGGAAAGGAAGTACGAGCAGTACTTC. It encodes CASSLSGKGERKYEQYF.

This rearrangement joins TRBV9 to TRBJ2-2; 10 nucleotides agree with TRBD2. Unmatched junction bases numbered 5, after V lost 4 bases and J lost 2 bases. The CDR3 contains 16 residues. Germline-derived CDR1 and CDR2 are SGDLS and YYNGEE. This CDR3 is CASSSGTSVNTGELFF. The CDR3 nucleotides are TGTGCCAGCAGCTCCGGGACTAGCGTTAACACCGGGGAGCTGTTTTTT.

This clonotype was counted at least ten times. This chain uses TRBV18 with TRBJ1-1; D is unclear. V was trimmed by 2 bases and J by 7 bases, leaving 8 bases between them. The germline V gene encodes CDR1 KGHSH and CDR2 LQKENI. CDR3 length: 12 residues. CDR3 region: CASSPRQVEAFF. CDR3 nucleotides: TGTGCCAGCTCACCAAGGCAAGTTGAAGCTTTCTTT.

This chain joins TRBV12-3 or TRBV12-4 and TRBJ1-2; D might be TRBD1 (6 bases). The CDR3 covers 14 residues. Trimming pared 6 bases from V and 2 bases from J, leaving 13 bases between. Here the CDR3 reads CASRGTGTNYGYTF. The CDR3 DNA reads TGTGCCAGCAGGGGAACAGGGACCAACTATGGCTACACCTTC.

This clonotype was seen many times. The gene calls are TRBV11-2 and TRBJ2-5; 8 bases are a match to TRBD1. The V segment lost 4 bases and the J segment 6 bases; nucleotides outside the gene matches: 10. The CDR3 has 15 residues. The germline CDR1 and CDR2 sequences are SGHAT and FQNNGV. CDR3 bases: TGTGCCAGCAGCTCAACGACAGGGGATGGAAAGACCCAGTACTTC. As protein: CASSSTTGDGKTQYF.

Ten or more counts support this clonotype. The chain has TRBV4-3 and TRBJ1-1; no clear D. The CDR3 loop spans 14 amino acids. Deletions cut 3 bases from V and 1 base from J, with 9 bases between. Germline CDR1 and CDR2: LGHNA and YSLEER. The DNA for the CDR3 is TGCGCCAGCAGCCATAATAACGAGAACACTGAAGCTTTCTTT. Amino acids: CASSHNNENTEAFF.

This clonotype turned up a few times. The genes are TRBV3-1 and TRBJ1-2, with D maybe TRBD1 (6 bases). The CDR3 is 15 residues long. The germline V and J ends were trimmed by 0 bases and 6 bases, with 14 bases remaining between them. Germline V gene lookup returns CDR1 LGHDT and CDR2 YNNKEL (reference sequence). For the CDR3, the DNA is TGTGCCAGCAGCCAAGATGCTGTACAGGGAGATGGCTACACCTTC. It encodes CASSQDAVQGDGYTF. The complete variable domain, with remaining parts taken from reference TRBV3-1 and TRBJ1-2, reads DTAVSQTPKYLVTQMGNDKSIKCEQNLGHDTMYWYKQDSKKFLKIMFSYNNKELIINETVPNRFSPKSPDKAHLNLHINSLELGDSAVYFCASSQDAVQGDGYTFGSGTRLTVV.

This clonotype appeared many times. The chain has TRBV12-3 or TRBV12-4 and TRBJ2-7; TRBD2 aligns across 8 bases. The CDR3 covers 14 residues. The V segment lost 1 base and the J segment 6 bases; nucleotides outside the gene matches: 5. The CDR3 region is CASSLEGLVAEQYF. CDR3 bases: TGTGCCAGCAGTTTAGAGGGACTAGTAGCCGAGCAGTACTTC.

The J gene is TRBJ1-2, the V gene TRBV5-4; D not certain. The CDR3 extends over 13 amino acids. From germline, CDR1 is SGHNT and CDR2 YYREEE (reference sequence). The V and J ends lost 4 bases and 6 bases respectively, with 13 bases between them. CDR3 protein: CASSPSRRNGYTF. The CDR3 DNA is TGTGCCAGCAGCCCGTCCCGGAGAAATGGCTACACCTTC.

In its sample, this clonotype was seen many times. The genes are TRBV4-1 and TRBJ2-7; D is unresolved. The germline V and J ends were trimmed by 4 bases and 4 bases, with 11 bases remaining between them. The CDR3 spans 13 residues. Germline loops: CDR1 MGHRA, CDR2 YSYEKL. CDR3 coding DNA: TGCGCCAGCAGCCCCGAGGAAGGATACGAGCAGTACTTC. Encoded protein: CASSPEEGYEQYF.

This clonotype was found many times. This rearrangement joins TRBV29-1 to TRBJ2-7; 12 bases are a match to TRBD2. The CDR3 loop spans 14 amino acids. The V gene's germline CDR1 is SQVTM and CDR2 ANQGSEA. Trimming at V came to 6 bases and at J to 3 bases, leaving 6 bases not matched to a gene. DNA of the CDR3: TGCAGCGTCTCCTTACTAGCGGGAGGCTACGAGCAGTACTTC. As protein: CSVSLLAGGYEQYF.

This clonotype was detected many times. This chain joins TRBV10-3 and TRBJ2-7; the match to TRBD2 covers 8 bases. Trimming cost V 2 bases and J 0 bases; bases outside gene matches: 6. Germline CDR1 and CDR2: ENHRY and SYGVKD. The CDR3 runs to 16 residues. CDR3 protein: CAISEGSGRSSYEQYF. The CDR3 bases are TGTGCCATCAGTGAGGGGAGCGGGAGAAGCTCCTACGAGCAGTACTTC.

This clonotype showed up many times. The rearrangement joins TRBV29-1 to TRBJ2-2, with 15 bases matching TRBD2. The CDR3 runs to 18 residues. Germline values: CDR1 SQVTM, CDR2 ANQGSEA. Trimming at V came to 3 bases and at J to 0 bases, leaving 5 bases not matched to a gene. The CDR3 DNA sequence: TGCAGCGTTGATACGGGACTAGCGGGAGGATCGAACACCGGGGAGCTGTTTTTT. Protein: CSVDTGLAGGSNTGELFF.

Many counts were recorded for this clonotype. The V call is TRBV28, the J call TRBJ2-7, with TRBD1 matching 9 bases. Germline loops: CDR1 MDHEN, CDR2 SYDVKM. The CDR3 is 16 amino acids. V lost 6 bases and J lost 1; bases outside the gene matches: 10. CDR3 region: CASSLGQGQPSYEQYF. The CDR3 nucleotides read TGTGCCAGCAGCCTGGGACAGGGTCAACCTTCCTACGAGCAGTACTTC. Filled out from reference TRBV28 and TRBJ2-7, the complete variable domain reads DVKVTQSSRYLVKRTGEKVFLECVQDMDHENMFWYRQDPGLGLRLIYFSYDVKMKEKGDIPEGYSVSREKKERFSLILESASTNQTSMYLCASSLGQGQPSYEQYFGPGTRLTVT.

This clonotype has a count of ten or more. The CDR3 bases are TGTGCCAGCAAGGCGCCAGGGGGGGTTTTCTACGAGCAGTACTTC. Its protein product is CASKAPGGVFYEQYF. This chain links TRBV6-1 with TRBJ2-7, with D perhaps being TRBD1 or TRBD2 (7 bases each). Germline-derived CDR1 and CDR2 are MNHNS and SASEGT. The CDR3 contains 15 residues. Between the trimmed V and J ends, which lost 7 bases and 3 bases, there was a span of 19 bases.

This clonotype was seen at least ten times. This chain connects TRBV30 to TRBJ1-2; D remains unclear. This CDR3 region has 13 residues. Trimming shortened V by 2 bases and J by 5 bases, and 12 bases separated the two germline ends. Germline CDR1 and CDR2: GTSNPN and SVGIG (reference sequence). The CDR3 reads CAWSYSSGYGYTF. In DNA form, the CDR3 reads TGTGCCTGGAGTTACTCCTCGGGGTATGGCTACACCTTC.

This clonotype has ten or more counts. The rearrangement links TRBV7-9 to TRBJ2-7; 10 positions match TRBD2. The CDR3 loop spans 15 amino acids. Germline lookup yields CDR1 SEHNR and CDR2 FQNEAQ (reference sequence). Germline trimming cut 4 bases from V and 3 bases from J; bases unmatched to any gene: 6. The CDR3 DNA follows: TGTGCCAGCAGCTCTCGGGCTAGCGGGGGCTACGAGCAGTACTTC. Translation gives CASSSRASGGYEQYF.

This clonotype showed up many times. The chain joins TRBV12-3 or TRBV12-4 to TRBJ2-7, with D perhaps TRBD1 (5 bases). The CDR3 is 17 amino acids. Between the trimmed V and J ends, which lost 0 bases and 5 bases, there was a span of 20 bases. CDR3 sequence reads: CASSLAPLRVLSNEQYF. CDR3 bases: TGTGCCAGCAGTTTAGCACCCCTCAGGGTCCTGAGCAACGAGCAGTACTTC.

This sequence joins TRBV19 and TRBJ2-2; no firm D call. Trimming pared 3 bases from V and 8 bases from J, leaving 7 bases between. The CDR3 has 12 residues. CDR1 and CDR2 (germline): LNHDA, SQIVND (reference sequence). CDR3 nucleotides: TGTGCCAGTAGTATCTCCTGGGGGGAGCTGTTTTTT. As protein: CASSISWGELFF.

Points on this clonotype: A read error may account for a junction end that differs from germline. The rearrangement uses TRBV6-2 or TRBV6-3 and TRBJ2-2; 8 nucleotides agree with TRBD2. CDR3 length equals 17 residues. Germline values: CDR1 MNHEY, CDR2 SVGEGT. CDR3 loop: CASSPPGVAGYTGELLF. The CDR3 DNA reads TGTGCCAGCAGTCCCCCCGGAGTAGCGGGATACACCGGGGAGCTGTTGTTT.

As concerns this clonotype: One end of the junction is discordant with germline, which a read error may explain. The chain has TRBV6-1 and TRBJ1-2; TRBD1 agrees at 7 bases. The CDR3 covers 15 residues. CDR1 and CDR2 (germline): MNHNS, SASEGT. The CDR3: CASSAGQALNYGYTF. The CDR3 nucleotides read TGTGCCAGCAGTGCAGGACAGGCACTTAACTATGGGTACACCTTC.

This clonotype occurred many times. The chain uses TRBV7-2 and TRBJ2-2, with D perhaps matching TRBD2 (6 bases). Germline lookup yields CDR1 SGHTA and CDR2 FQGNSA. Trimming removed 3 bases at V and 7 bases at J, with 9 bases between. The CDR3 runs to 13 residues. The CDR3 protein is CASSLRGSGELFF. CDR3 coding DNA: TGTGCCAGCAGCTTGCGGGGTAGCGGGGAGCTGTTTTTT.

Many counts were recorded for this clonotype. This sequence joins TRBV29-1 and TRBJ2-2; D is perhaps TRBD2 (7 bases). This CDR3 comprises 13 residues. Per germline, CDR1 SQVTM and CDR2 ANQGSEA. The V and J ends lost 7 bases and 3 bases respectively, with 12 bases between them. CDR3 loop: CSGRGGYTGELFF. CDR3 in DNA: TGCAGCGGAAGGGGGGGCTACACCGGGGAGCTGTTTTTT.

The gene calls are TRBV7-2 and TRBJ1-5; the match to TRBD1 covers 8 bases. This CDR3 contains 14 residues. Germline V gives CDR1 SGHTA, CDR2 FQGNSA. J gave up 7 bases and V 5 bases, and 7 bases lay outside the gene matches. CDR3 bases: TGTGCCAGCAGCCCAGGGGGCGCGAACCAGCCCCAGCATTTT. Translation: CASSPGGANQPQHF. The full variable domain, its missing parts supplied by reference TRBV7-2 and TRBJ1-5, is GAGVSQSPSNKVTEKGKDVELRCDPISGHTALYWYRQSLGQGLEFLIYFQGNSAPDKSGLPSDRFSAERTGGSVSTLTIQRTQQEDSAVYLCASSPGGANQPQHFGDGTRLSIL.

At least ten counts were recorded for this clonotype. The J gene is TRBJ2-5, the V gene TRBV6-2 or TRBV6-3, with 7 bases matching TRBD2. The V gene end was trimmed by 2 bases and the J gene end by 5 bases; junction bases not matched to a gene: 5. The V gene's germline CDR1 is MNHEY and CDR2 SVGEGT. The CDR3 contains 14 residues. The CDR3, as DNA: TGTGCCAGCAGTTACCTCGGGAGGTGGGAGACCCAGTACTTC. This gives the protein CASSYLGRWETQYF.

This clonotype appeared many times. The chain combines TRBV6-5 with TRBJ1-1, with a tentative D call TRBD1 (5 bases). CDR1 MNHEY and CDR2 SVGAGI come from the germline V gene. The CDR3 runs to 15 residues. V lost 5 bases to trimming and J lost 4 bases, with 17 bases between them. The CDR3 is CASSQRQTRGTEAFF. The CDR3 coding sequence is TGTGCCAGCAGTCAGAGACAGACCCGGGGCACTGAAGCTTTCTTT.

This clonotype was picked up many times. V and J are TRBV7-8 and TRBJ1-3; D is undetermined. The ends were cut back, 4 bases at V and 2 bases at J, with 9 bases in the middle. The CDR3 extends over 14 amino acids. The V gene's germline CDR1 is SGHVS and CDR2 FQNEAQ. This chain's CDR3 is CASSSRGAGNTIYF. DNA of the CDR3: TGTGCCAGCAGCTCTCGGGGAGCTGGAAACACCATATATTTT. Variable domain in full (rest from reference TRBV7-8 and TRBJ1-3): GAGVSQSPRYKVAKRGQDVALRCDPISGHVSLFWYQQALGQGPEFLTYFQNEAQLDKSGLPSDRFFAERPEGSVSTLKIQRTQQEDSAVYLCASSSRGAGNTIYFGEGSWLTVV.

This clonotype was counted ten times or more. The chain couples TRBV12-3 or TRBV12-4 to TRBJ1-3; no clear D. The CDR3 spans 16 residues. Trimming stripped 7 bases from V and 0 bases from J, with 16 bases between. In DNA, the CDR3 is TGTGCCAGCACCCAACGGCGGGGAGGCTCTGGAAACACCATATATTTT. It encodes CASTQRRGGSGNTIYF.

On this clonotype itself: Likely a read error: the CDR3 ends without its conserved phenylalanine or tryptophan. The chain combines TRBV5-4 with TRBJ2-5, with D perhaps TRBD1 (5 bases). From germline, CDR1 is SGHNT and CDR2 YYREEE (reference sequence). The V end lost 1 base, the J end lost 2 bases, and 9 bases lay between the germline ends. CDR3 length: 14 amino acids. As DNA, the CDR3 is TGTGCCAGCAGCTTGCTCGCAGGGCAAGAGACCCAGTACTAC. Protein product: CASSLLAGQETQYY.